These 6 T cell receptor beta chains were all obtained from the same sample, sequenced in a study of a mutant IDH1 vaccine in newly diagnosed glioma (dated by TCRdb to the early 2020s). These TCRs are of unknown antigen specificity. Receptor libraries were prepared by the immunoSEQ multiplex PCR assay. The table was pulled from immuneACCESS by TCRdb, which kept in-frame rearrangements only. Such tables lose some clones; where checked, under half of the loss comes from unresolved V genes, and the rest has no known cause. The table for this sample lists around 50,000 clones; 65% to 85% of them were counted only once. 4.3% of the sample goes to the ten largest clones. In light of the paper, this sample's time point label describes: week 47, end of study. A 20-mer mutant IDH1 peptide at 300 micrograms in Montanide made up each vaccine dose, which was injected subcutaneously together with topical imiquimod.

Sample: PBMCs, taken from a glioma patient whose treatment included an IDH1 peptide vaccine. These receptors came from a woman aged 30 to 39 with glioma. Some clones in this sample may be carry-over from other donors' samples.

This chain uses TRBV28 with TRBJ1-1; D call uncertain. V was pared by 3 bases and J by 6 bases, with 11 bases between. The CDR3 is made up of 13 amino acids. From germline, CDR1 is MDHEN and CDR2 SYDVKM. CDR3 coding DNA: TGTGCCAGCAGTTTCGGGATCGTGGCTGAAGCTTTCTTT. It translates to CASSFGIVAEAFF.

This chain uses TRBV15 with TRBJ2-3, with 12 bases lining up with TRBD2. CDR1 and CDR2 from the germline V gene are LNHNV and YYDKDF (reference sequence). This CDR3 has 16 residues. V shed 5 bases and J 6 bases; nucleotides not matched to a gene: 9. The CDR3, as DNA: TGTGCCACCAGCGCCGGACGCACTAGCGGGAGGGATACGCAGTATTTT. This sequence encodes CATSAGRTSGRDTQYF.

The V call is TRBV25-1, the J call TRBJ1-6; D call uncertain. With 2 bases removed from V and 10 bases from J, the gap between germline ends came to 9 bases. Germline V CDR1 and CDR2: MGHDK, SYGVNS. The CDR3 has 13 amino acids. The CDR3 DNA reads TGTGCCAGCAGTGAACCAGGCCGCTCACCCCTCCACTTT. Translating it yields CASSEPGRSPLHF.

CDR3 coding DNA: TGCGCCAGCAGCAAAGGACCAGGGAGCAATCAGCCCCAGCATTTT. Translation gives CASSKGPGSNQPQHF. The chain uses TRBV4-1 and TRBJ1-5; TRBD1 is a possible D gene (5 bases). Germline lookup yields CDR1 MGHRA and CDR2 YSYEKL. Trimming shortened V by 5 bases and J by 1 base, and 12 bases separated the two germline ends. This CDR3 spans 15 amino acids.

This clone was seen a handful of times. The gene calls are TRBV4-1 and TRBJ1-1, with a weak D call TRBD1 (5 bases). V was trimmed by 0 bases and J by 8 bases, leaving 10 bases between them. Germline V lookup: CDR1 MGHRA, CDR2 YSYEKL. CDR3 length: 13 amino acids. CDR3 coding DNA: TGCGCCAGCAGCCAAGATGCAGGGCAAGAAGCTTTCTTT. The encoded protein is CASSQDAGQEAFF.

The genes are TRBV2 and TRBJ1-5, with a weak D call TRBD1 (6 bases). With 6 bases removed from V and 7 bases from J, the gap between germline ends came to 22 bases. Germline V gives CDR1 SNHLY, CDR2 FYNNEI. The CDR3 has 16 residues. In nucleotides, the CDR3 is TGTGCCAGCAGACCAAAGGGCCGACAGGAGCCCCAGCCCCAGCATTTT. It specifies CASRPKGRQEPQPQHF.